These 30 T cell receptor beta chains were sequenced from one sample in a study of beta chain features in type 1 diabetes. The authors reverse transcribed all of the isolated RNA, so sequencing captured expressed TCRB transcripts. Profiling relied on immunoSEQ multiplex PCR, and the TCRdb table lists in-frame clones only, not all of them. The sample consists of around 260,000 clones, roughly 24% of them appearing once. Their antigens are not known. Overall study findings and caveats: There was a moderate but significant shortening of TCRB CDR3s in all four CD4+ subsets of Type 1 diabetes patients.

The sequenced material came from naive CD4+ T cells from blood. Receptors were obtained from a woman younger than 45 with type 1 diabetes.

This clone has more than one count but fewer than ten. The chain couples TRBV5-1 to TRBJ2-1, with 12 bases fitting TRBD2. The CDR3 is 15 amino acids. Germline lookup yields CDR1 SGHRS and CDR2 YFSETQ. V lost 4 bases, J lost 8 bases, and 7 bases stayed unmatched. CDR3 residues: CASSRLAGVADEQFF. The CDR3 bases are TGCGCCAGCAGCCGACTAGCGGGAGTGGCCGATGAGCAGTTCTTC.

This clone was observed once. The rearrangement links TRBV5-4 to TRBJ2-7, with 7 bases aligning to TRBD1. Germline CDR1 is SGHNT and CDR2 is YYREEE (reference sequence). The CDR3 has 15 amino acids. After removal of 5 bases from V and 6 bases from J, the junction contained 14 bases not matched to a gene. CDR3 coding DNA: TGTGCCAGCAGGCCACAGGGGCCGCGCTTCGGCGAGCAGTACTTC. It codes for CASRPQGPRFGEQYF.

The chain joins TRBV7-2 to TRBJ1-2; 10 bases match TRBD1. CDR3 size: 16 residues. Germline V lookup: CDR1 SGHTA, CDR2 FQGNSA. V was pared by 6 bases and J by 0 bases, with 7 bases of the junction left unmatched. The chain's CDR3 is CASSSSGTGANYGYTF. CDR3 DNA sequence: TGTGCCAGCAGTTCATCCGGGACAGGGGCTAACTATGGCTACACCTTC. Using reference TRBV7-2 and TRBJ1-2 for the parts outside the CDR3, the full variable domain is GAGVSQSPSNKVTEKGKDVELRCDPISGHTALYWYRQSLGQGLEFLIYFQGNSAPDKSGLPSDRFSAERTGGSVSTLTIQRTQQEDSAVYLCASSSSGTGANYGYTFGSGTRLTVV.

The rearrangement uses TRBV9 and TRBJ1-1, with TRBD1 identical over 9 bases. Trimming at V came to 2 bases and at J to 5 bases, leaving 7 bases not matched to a gene. This CDR3 is 15 amino acids long. Germline CDR1 is SGDLS and CDR2 is YYNGEE. The CDR3: CASSVTSGTGTEAFF. The CDR3, as DNA: TGTGCCAGCAGCGTTACATCCGGGACAGGGACTGAAGCTTTCTTT.

This clone showed up just a few times. The V gene is TRBV29-1, the J gene TRBJ2-3; D is possibly TRBD2 (6 bases). Looked up from germline, CDR1 is SQVTM and CDR2 is ANQGSEA. V lost 7 bases and J lost 3, with 20 bases in between. CDR3 length equals 15 residues. The CDR3 loop reads CSGRVLAIQTDTQYF. The CDR3 DNA reads TGCAGCGGGAGGGTCCTAGCGATCCAAACAGATACGCAGTATTTT.

This clone was observed a few times. The genes are TRBV6-4 and TRBJ2-1, with a possible D match to TRBD2 (6 bases). CDR1 and CDR2 from the germline V gene are MRHNA and SNTAGT. Trimming took off 3 bases at V and 8 bases at J, with 11 bases between the two ends. The CDR3 consists of 13 residues. As DNA, the CDR3 is TGTGCCAGCAGTGAACTTAGGAGGGATGAGCAGTTCTTC. Amino acid sequence: CASSELRRDEQFF.

The chain combines TRBV7-9 with TRBJ2-2; tentative D call: TRBD2 (5 bases). From germline, CDR1 is SEHNR and CDR2 FQNEAQ (reference sequence). The V and J ends lost 5 bases and 4 bases respectively, with 8 bases between them. This CDR3 has 13 residues. CDR3: CASSELVTGELFF. CDR3 coding DNA: TGTGCCAGCAGCGAACTAGTCACCGGGGAGCTGTTTTTT.

The chain uses TRBV5-4 and TRBJ2-2; no reliable D call. CDR1 is SGHNT, CDR2 YYREEE, per germline (reference sequence). CDR3 size: 14 residues. Trimming removed 1 base from V and 4 bases from J, with 8 bases in between. The DNA of the CDR3 is TGTGCCAGCAGCTTGTCCTTTGTCACCGGGGAGCTGTTTTTT. This gives the protein CASSLSFVTGELFF.

The chain employs TRBV5-4 and TRBJ2-1, with a weak D call TRBD2 (5 bases). From germline, CDR1 is SGHNT and CDR2 YYREEE (reference sequence). V lost 1 base to trimming and J lost 12 bases, with 14 bases between them. This CDR3 comprises 13 residues. The CDR3 loop is CASSLPRGPRQFF. The CDR3 DNA reads TGTGCCAGCAGCTTGCCTCGCGGGCCTAGGCAGTTCTTC.

J is TRBJ2-2 and V is TRBV11-2; 7 bases align to TRBD1. V was clipped by 3 bases and J by 5 bases; unmatched bases: 9. The CDR3 has 16 residues. Germline V gene lookup returns CDR1 SGHAT and CDR2 FQNNGV. The CDR3 sequence: CASSLFGTAPTGELFF. The DNA of the CDR3 is TGTGCCAGCAGCTTGTTTGGGACAGCTCCGACCGGGGAGCTGTTTTTT. Filled out from reference TRBV11-2 and TRBJ2-2, the complete variable domain reads EAGVAQSPRYKIIEKRQSVAFWCNPISGHATLYWYQQILGQGPKLLIQFQNNGVVDDSQLPKDRFSAERLKGVDSTLKIQPAKLEDSAVYLCASSLFGTAPTGELFFGEGSRLTVL.

This clone was detected only once. The chain joins TRBV18 to TRBJ2-7, with D unclear. Trimming removed 3 bases from V and 0 bases from J, with 9 bases in between. CDR3 length: 14 amino acids. Germline values: CDR1 KGHSH, CDR2 LQKENI. The CDR3 DNA reads TGTGCCAGCTCACCTCCTAGACCCTCCTACGAGCAGTACTTC. Its translation: CASSPPRPSYEQYF.

This clone occurred a few times. The V call is TRBV7-8, the J call TRBJ2-7, with TRBD1 identical over 10 bases. This CDR3 is built from 14 residues. Germline V lookup: CDR1 SGHVS, CDR2 FQNEAQ. V shed 5 bases and J 4 bases; nucleotides not matched to a gene: 5. The CDR3 DNA reads as TGTGCCAGCAGCGGTCGACAGGGGGCTTACGAGCAGTACTTC. Protein sequence: CASSGRQGAYEQYF.

The chain links TRBV7-3 to TRBJ2-1; D possibly corresponds to TRBD1 (5 bases). The V end was cut by 5 bases, the J end by 5 bases, with 10 bases between. The CDR3 is 13 residues long. Germline V gene lookup returns CDR1 SGHTA and CDR2 FQGTGA. CDR3: CASSSTGDNEQFF. The CDR3 coding sequence is TGTGCCAGCAGCAGTACAGGAGACAATGAGCAGTTCTTC.

This clone was picked up a small number of times. The rearrangement links TRBV6-5 to TRBJ2-5; 11 bases are a match to TRBD2. The CDR3 spans 14 residues. Germline-derived CDR1 and CDR2 are MNHEY and SVGAGI. J lost 5 bases, V lost 5 bases, and 4 bases had no gene match. The CDR3 coding sequence is TGTGCCAGCAGTCCCTGGACTAGCGGGGAGACCCAGTACTTC. This encodes CASSPWTSGETQYF.

A few counts support this clone. The chain links TRBV30 to TRBJ2-7, with D possibly being TRBD2 (5 bases). V lost 2 bases to trimming and J lost 3 bases, with 11 bases between them. The CDR3 has 13 residues. Per the germline V gene, CDR1 is GTSNPN and CDR2 is SVGIG (reference sequence). Written as DNA, the CDR3 is TGTGCCTGGAGTTTCCAGAGCGGCTACGAGCAGTACTTC. Its translation is CAWSFQSGYEQYF. Variable domain in full (rest from reference TRBV30 and TRBJ2-7): SQTIHQWPATLVQPVGSPLSLECTVEGTSNPNLYWYRQAAGRGLQLLFYSVGIGQISSEVPQNLSASRPQDRQFILSSKKLLLSDSGFYLCAWSFQSGYEQYFGPGTRLTVT.

This chain connects TRBV4-1 to TRBJ2-1, with 8 bases lining up with TRBD1. This CDR3 is built from 20 residues. CDR1 MGHRA and CDR2 YSYEKL come from the germline V gene. With 0 bases clipped from V and 4 bases from J, the junction kept 17 bases outside the gene matches. The CDR3 sequence: CASSQERHPDRGRRYNEQFF. Here the CDR3 DNA reads TGCGCCAGCAGCCAAGAGCGGCACCCCGACAGGGGTCGGCGGTACAATGAGCAGTTCTTC.

This clone came up a few times. V is TRBV5-4 and J is TRBJ1-1, with D hard to call. The germline V and J ends were trimmed by 4 bases and 6 bases, with 22 bases remaining between them. Germline V gene lookup returns CDR1 SGHNT and CDR2 YYREEE (reference sequence). This CDR3 contains 16 residues. The CDR3 spells CASSPSSRRGFAEAFF. The CDR3 DNA reads as TGTGCCAGCAGCCCCAGTTCCCGTAGAGGGTTCGCTGAAGCTTTCTTT. Full variable domain (missing parts from reference TRBV5-4 and TRBJ1-1): ETGVTQSPTHLIKTRGQQVTLRCSSQSGHNTVSWYQQALGQGPQFIFQYYREEENGRGNFPPRFSGLQFPNYSSELNVNALELDDSALYLCASSPSSRRGFAEAFFGQGTRLTVV.

The CDR3 spells CASSPSEGKQYF. The CDR3, as DNA: TGTGCCAGCAGCCCTAGCGAAGGAAAGCAGTATTTT. The rearrangement links TRBV7-3 to TRBJ2-3; tentatively, D is TRBD2 (6 bases). The germline V gene has CDR1 SGHTA and CDR2 FQGTGA. The V gene lost 5 bases and the J gene lost 11 bases, with 14 bases spanning the gap. This CDR3 is 12 amino acids long. Based on the CDR3 plus reference TRBV7-3 and TRBJ2-3, the full variable domain is GAGVSQTPSNKVTEKGKYVELRCDPISGHTALYWYRQSLGQGPEFLIYFQGTGAADDSGLPNDRFFAVRPEGSVSTLKIQRTERGDSAVYLCASSPSEGKQYFGPGTRLTVL.

The V call is TRBV5-1, the J call TRBJ2-7; the D gene is possibly TRBD1 (5 bases). This CDR3 spans 13 amino acids. Germline-derived CDR1 and CDR2 are SGHRS and YFSETQ. V was shortened by 4 bases and J by 5 bases, with 13 bases between the two germline ends. The CDR3 spells CASSPGANHEQYF. CDR3 DNA sequence: TGCGCCAGCAGCCCTGGGGCCAACCACGAGCAGTACTTC.

This chain links TRBV5-4 with TRBJ1-2; maybe TRBD1 (5 bases). The CDR3 has 13 residues. Germline CDR1 is SGHNT and CDR2 is YYREEE (reference sequence). Deletions cut 0 bases from V and 6 bases from J, with 9 bases between. The CDR3 sequence is CASSLGLGDGYTF. DNA for the CDR3: TGTGCCAGCAGCTTGGGCCTAGGGGATGGCTACACCTTC.

The genes are TRBV28 and TRBJ2-7; D perhaps matches TRBD1 (6 bases). This CDR3 spans 15 amino acids. V lost 5 bases and J 4 bases, leaving 18 bases between the germline ends. Looked up from germline, CDR1 is MDHEN and CDR2 is SYDVKM. CDR3 coding DNA: TGTGCCAGCAGTCCTCACTCCTCAGGGGAGTACGAGCAGTACTTC. Translation gives CASSPHSSGEYEQYF. The complete variable domain, with remaining parts taken from reference TRBV28 and TRBJ2-7, reads DVKVTQSSRYLVKRTGEKVFLECVQDMDHENMFWYRQDPGLGLRLIYFSYDVKMKEKGDIPEGYSVSREKKERFSLILESASTNQTSMYLCASSPHSSGEYEQYFGPGTRLTVT.

In its sample, this clone was seen a few times. This chain joins TRBV4-3 and TRBJ2-7; 7 bases line up with TRBD2. This CDR3 has 18 amino acids. Trimming removed 2 bases from V and 9 bases from J; junction bases left unmatched: 22. Germline V lookup: CDR1 LGHNA, CDR2 YSLEER. Written as DNA, the CDR3 is TGCGCCAGCAGCCAATGGGGATGGGGGAGGGCGGACAAATCCGGGCAGTACTTC. Residues: CASSQWGWGRADKSGQYF.

J is TRBJ2-7 and V is TRBV4-1; TRBD1 agrees at 7 bases. This CDR3 has 16 amino acids. V shed 5 bases, J shed 5 bases, and the junction held 15 bases outside the gene matches. The germline gives CDR1 MGHRA, CDR2 YSYEKL. Here the CDR3 reads CASSTLMRTGRDEQYF. The CDR3 bases are TGCGCCAGCAGCACACTTATGCGGACAGGCCGAGACGAGCAGTACTTC.

This sequence joins TRBV4-1 and TRBJ1-2, with TRBD1 matching over 7 bases. The CDR3 length is 13 residues. CDR1 and CDR2 (germline): MGHRA, YSYEKL. J gave up 6 bases and V 5 bases, and 6 bases lay outside the gene matches. CDR3 in amino acids: CASSSRQGNGYTF. The CDR3 region has the DNA TGCGCCAGCAGCTCCCGACAGGGTAATGGCTACACCTTC.

The chain has TRBV6-5 and TRBJ2-1; 12 bases fit TRBD2. CDR3 size: 15 residues. The V gene end was trimmed by 6 bases and the J gene end by 8 bases; junction bases not matched to a gene: 8. Germline V gene data show CDR1 as MNHEY and CDR2 as SVGAGI. CDR3 in amino acids: CASSLTSGSGYEQFF. DNA for the CDR3: TGTGCCAGCAGCTTGACTAGCGGGAGTGGTTATGAGCAGTTCTTC.

This clone was seen a handful of times. The rearrangement links TRBV6-6 to TRBJ1-5, with 9 bases fitting TRBD1. Unmatched junction bases numbered 4, after V lost 6 bases and J lost 4 bases. CDR3 length: 14 amino acids. Germline V gives CDR1 MNHNY, CDR2 SVGAGI (reference sequence). DNA of the CDR3: TGTGCCAGCAGCAGAGGACAGGGGAATCAGCCCCAGCATTTT. It codes for CASSRGQGNQPQHF.

This clone was detected a few times. V and J are TRBV30 and TRBJ2-3; no clear D gene. The CDR3 is 12 residues long. Germline values: CDR1 GTSNPN, CDR2 SVGIG (reference sequence). V was clipped by 0 bases and J by 6 bases, with 7 bases between them. The CDR3 here is CAWSVPGDTQYF. CDR3 coding DNA: TGTGCCTGGAGTGTACCTGGCGATACGCAGTATTTT.

This CDR3 reads CSVVSSSGAGANVLTF. The CDR3 region has the DNA TGCAGCGTTGTCTCGTCCTCGGGGGCTGGGGCCAACGTCCTGACTTTC. The chain employs TRBV29-1 and TRBJ2-6, with a tentative D call TRBD2 (6 bases). The ends were cut back, 4 bases at V and 2 bases at J, with 15 bases in the middle. CDR3 length: 16 amino acids. Looked up from germline, CDR1 is SQVTM and CDR2 is ANQGSEA.

This sequence joins TRBV7-9 and TRBJ2-3; 8 nucleotides match TRBD2. CDR1 and CDR2 (germline): SEHNR, FQNEAQ (reference sequence). This CDR3 is 15 amino acids long. The junction had 5 bases not matched to a gene; V was cut back by 3 bases and J by 3 bases. Written as DNA, the CDR3 is TGTGCCAGCAGCTTCGATTTAGCGGGAACAGATACGCAGTATTTT. It encodes CASSFDLAGTDTQYF.

This chain connects TRBV14 to TRBJ1-1; D is possibly TRBD1 (5 bases). This CDR3 contains 13 residues. The V gene lost 7 bases and the J gene lost 0 bases, with 9 bases spanning the gap. The germline V gene has CDR1 SGHDN and CDR2 FVKESK. DNA for the CDR3: TGTGCCAGCAACGGACAAATGAACACTGAAGCTTTCTTT. Translating gives CASNGQMNTEAFF. The whole variable domain, remainder taken from reference TRBV14 and TRBJ1-1, is EAGVTQFPSHSVIEKGQTVTLRCDPISGHDNLYWYRRVMGKEIKFLLHFVKESKQDESGMPNNRFLAERTGGTYSTLKVQPAELEDSGVYFCASNGQMNTEAFFGQGTRLTVV.